The 20 T cell receptor beta chains in this list originate from one sample, sequenced in a study of regulatory T cells in long-lasting Graves disease. Noted time point: newly diagnosed GD, antithyroid drugs for less than 3 months. PBMCs were the source of the RNA used for TCR sequencing. Construction of TCR beta libraries relied on iRepertoire HTBI primers and on Arm-PCR targeting CDR3 regions. TCRdb re-called the multiplex PCR reads through MiXCR, storing one row per CDR3 protein. The sample consists of about 420,000 distinct CDR3 sequences, about 16% of them appearing once. Separately, the same data were catalogued under a study of T cells in Graves' hyperthyroidism and ophthalmopathy.

The material sequenced was peripheral blood mononuclear cells (PBMCs), taken at new diagnosis, from a patient treated with antithyroid drugs. The receptor source for this set is a woman under 30 with Graves disease.

This clonotype was detected many times. The rearrangement links TRBV11-2 to TRBJ2-1; a possible D gene is TRBD1 (6 bases). The germline gives CDR1 SGHAT, CDR2 FQNNGV. V was trimmed by 3 bases and J by 4 bases, leaving 13 bases between them. The CDR3 is made up of 15 amino acids. CDR3 protein: CASSFNRAGYNEQFF. In DNA form, the CDR3 reads TGTGCCAGCAGCTTCAACAGGGCAGGGTACAATGAGCAGTTCTTC.

The chain carries TRBV7-9 and TRBJ1-1; D remains ambiguous. The ends were cut back, 5 bases at V and 6 bases at J, with 16 bases in the middle. CDR1 is SEHNR, CDR2 FQNEAQ, per germline (reference sequence). The length of the CDR3 is 14 residues. The CDR3 DNA sequence: TGTGCCAGCAGCCCCACTCTACAGAGCGCTGAAGCTTTCTTT. Its translation is CASSPTLQSAEAFF.

The chain has TRBV19 and TRBJ1-2, with 9 bases identical to TRBD1. V gave up 6 bases and J gave up 6 bases; unmatched junction bases: 5. This CDR3 region has 13 residues. Germline assignment: CDR1 LNHDA and CDR2 SQIVND (reference sequence). This chain's CDR3 is CASSGTGWNGYTF. DNA for the CDR3: TGTGCCAGTAGCGGGACAGGGTGGAATGGCTACACCTTC.

Many counts were recorded for this clonotype. V and J are TRBV3-1 and TRBJ1-4; D is uncertain. Between the trimmed V and J ends, which lost 3 bases and 16 bases, there was a span of 15 bases. This CDR3 comprises 12 residues. The germline gives CDR1 LGHDT, CDR2 YNNKEL (reference sequence). CDR3 amino acids: CASSQDPWKRFF. CDR3 nucleotides: TGTGCCAGCAGCCAGGACCCCTGGAAAAGGTTTTTT. The full variable domain, with the rest looked up from reference TRBV3-1 and TRBJ1-4, is DTAVSQTPKYLVTQMGNDKSIKCEQNLGHDTMYWYKQDSKKFLKIMFSYNNKELIINETVPNRFSPKSPDKAHLNLHINSLELGDSAVYFCASSQDPWKRFFGSGTQLSVL.

This clonotype occurred once. This chain connects TRBV12-3 or TRBV12-4 to TRBJ2-5; 8 positions agree with TRBD2. The J call may be in error: the DNA end matches TRBJ2-1 better. The CDR3 contains 16 residues. CDR3 in DNA: TGTGCCAGCAGTCCCCGACTAACGGGAGGGCCCTACGAGCAGTTCTTC. Amino acids: CASSPRLTGGPYEQFF.

The chain couples TRBV29-1 to TRBJ2-7, with 10 bases aligning to TRBD2. Per the germline V gene, CDR1 is SQVTM and CDR2 is ANQGSEA. The V segment lost 0 bases and the J segment 3 bases; nucleotides outside the gene matches: 8. This CDR3 is built from 16 residues. The CDR3 protein is CSVEEQREGGGYEQYF. DNA for the CDR3: TGCAGCGTTGAAGAGCAGCGGGAGGGCGGCGGCTACGAGCAGTACTTC.

This clonotype was picked up many times. The V gene is TRBV30, the J gene TRBJ1-5; D perhaps matches TRBD1 (6 bases). Looked up from germline, CDR1 is GTSNPN and CDR2 is SVGIG (reference sequence). Trimming left V 2 bases short and J 0 bases short, with 11 bases between. This CDR3 comprises 15 residues. The CDR3 here is CAWSRGDNSNQPQHF. CDR3 in DNA: TGTGCCTGGAGTAGAGGGGACAATAGCAATCAGCCCCAGCATTTT.

This clonotype was seen ten or more times. This chain joins TRBV6-2 or TRBV6-3 and TRBJ2-5; D may be TRBD2 (6 bases). V gave up 5 bases and J gave up 3 bases, with 13 bases separating them. Germline assignment: CDR1 MNHEY and CDR2 SVGEGT. This CDR3 is built from 14 residues. The CDR3 nucleotides are TGTGCCAGCAGTAGATTCCGGGAGAAAGAGACCCAGTACTTC. Amino acid sequence: CASSRFREKETQYF.

This clonotype was detected ten times or more. This chain joins TRBV2 and TRBJ2-3; D ambiguous. The germline V gene has CDR1 SNHLY and CDR2 FYNNEI. The CDR3 covers 14 residues. V gave up 2 bases and J gave up 0 bases, with 6 bases separating them. The CDR3 sequence: CASSELTSTDTQYF. The CDR3 DNA reads as TGTGCCAGCAGTGAACTCACTAGCACAGATACGCAGTATTTT. The variable domain in full, completed from reference TRBV2 and TRBJ2-3, reads EPEVTQTPSHQVTQMGQEVILRCVPISNHLYFYWYRQILGQKVEFLVSFYNNEISEKSEIFDDQFSVERPDGSNFTLKIRSTKLEDSAMYFCASSELTSTDTQYFGPGTRLTVL.

The sample holds many counts of this clonotype. The chain joins TRBV27 to TRBJ2-3; TRBD2 matches 8 bases. With V trimmed by 4 bases and J by 0 bases, 6 bases remained unmatched. The CDR3 is 16 amino acids. Germline CDR1 MNHEY, CDR2 SMNVEV (reference sequence). CDR3 sequence reads: CASSSEREPSTDTQYF. The CDR3 DNA is TGTGCCAGCAGTTCTGAGCGGGAGCCCAGCACAGATACGCAGTATTTT.

This clonotype showed up many times. The CDR3 loop reads CASSRQTGTGYTF. DNA of the CDR3: TGTGCCAGCAGCCGACAAACAGGGACCGGCTACACCTTC. The V gene is TRBV28, the J gene TRBJ1-2; weak D call: TRBD1 (6 bases). CDR3 size: 13 residues. Deletions cut 6 bases from V and 8 bases from J, with 16 bases between. Germline V gives CDR1 MDHEN, CDR2 SYDVKM.

This clonotype was seen more than once but under ten times. The chain recombines TRBV28 with TRBJ2-1; no reliable D call. There are 14 residues in the CDR3. The germline V gene has CDR1 MDHEN and CDR2 SYDVKM. V was trimmed by 8 bases and J by 0 bases, leaving 11 bases between them. The CDR3 DNA sequence: TGTGCCAGCGTGTCGAGGAGCTCCTACAATGAGCAGTTCTTC. Translating gives CASVSRSSYNEQFF.

This clonotype has at least ten counts. Written as DNA, the CDR3 is TGTGCCAGTAGTCCCGGGACGGCCATGGACGAGCAGTACTTC. Translation: CASSPGTAMDEQYF. V gene TRBV19 combines with J gene TRBJ2-7; D assignment may be TRBD1 or TRBD2 (5 bases each). The CDR3 contains 14 residues. Germline V gene sequence: CDR1 LNHDA, CDR2 SQIVND (reference sequence). V lost 5 bases and J lost 5, with 16 bases in between.

The J gene is TRBJ2-5, the V gene TRBV28; D not certain. V was pared by 5 bases and J by 7 bases, with 11 bases between. Per germline, CDR1 MDHEN and CDR2 SYDVKM. The CDR3 is made up of 12 amino acids. The CDR3 spells CASSQFGRTQYF. CDR3 in DNA: TGTGCCAGCAGTCAGTTCGGTCGGACCCAGTACTTC.

This clonotype came up many times. This chain connects TRBV28 to TRBJ2-7; tentatively, D is TRBD2 (6 bases). CDR1 is MDHEN and CDR2 is SYDVKM in the germline V gene. V was pared by 5 bases and J by 3 bases, with 17 bases between. This CDR3 spans 15 amino acids. The CDR3 bases are TGTGCCAGCAGTCCCAATCCCTTGCGGGACTACGAGCAGTACTTC. Protein product: CASSPNPLRDYEQYF.

This clonotype was seen ten or more times. The rearrangement joins TRBV12-3 or TRBV12-4 to TRBJ2-3; a weak D match, TRBD1 (5 bases). CDR3 length: 15 amino acids. The V and J ends lost 7 bases and 1 base respectively, with 15 bases between them. CDR3 sequence (DNA): TGTGCCAGCAACCCGCAGGGTACCGGCACAGATACGCAGTATTTT. Amino acids: CASNPQGTGTDTQYF.

The chain has TRBV28 and TRBJ2-6; D is unresolved. Germline values: CDR1 MDHEN, CDR2 SYDVKM. Trimming shortened V by 6 bases and J by 0 bases, and 12 bases separated the two germline ends. The CDR3 spans 16 residues. CDR3 amino acids: CASRATESSGANVLTF. CDR3 bases: TGTGCCAGCAGAGCTACTGAGAGCTCTGGGGCCAACGTCCTGACTTTC. The full variable domain, rest sourced from reference TRBV28 and TRBJ2-6, is DVKVTQSSRYLVKRTGEKVFLECVQDMDHENMFWYRQDPGLGLRLIYFSYDVKMKEKGDIPEGYSVSREKKERFSLILESASTNQTSMYLCASRATESSGANVLTFGAGSRLTVL.

Many counts were recorded for this clonotype. The chain links TRBV2 to TRBJ2-3; the match to TRBD2 covers 10 bases. V dropped 2 bases and J dropped 2; count of bases not matched to a gene: 10. The germline V gene encodes CDR1 SNHLY and CDR2 FYNNEI. The CDR3 is made up of 18 amino acids. This CDR3 reads CASSEMGTSGDITDTQYF. As DNA, the CDR3 is TGTGCCAGCAGTGAAATGGGAACTAGCGGGGACATCACAGATACGCAGTATTTT.

V usage is TRBV27 and J usage is TRBJ2-7; TRBD2 matches at 16 bases. V lost 4 bases to trimming and J lost 4 bases; unmatched junction nucleotides: 7. Germline CDR1 MNHEY, CDR2 SMNVEV (reference sequence). The CDR3 totals 17 residues. The CDR3 region is CASSSAGLAGGLYEQYF. For the CDR3, the DNA is TGTGCCAGCAGTTCGGCGGGACTAGCGGGAGGGTTATACGAGCAGTACTTC.

This rearrangement joins TRBV20-1 to TRBJ1-1; D not certain. The length of the CDR3 is 15 residues. Germline V gene sequence: CDR1 DFQATT, CDR2 SNEGSKA (reference sequence). V gave up 0 bases and J gave up 3 bases, with 14 bases separating them. The CDR3 reads CSARDWRQRDTEAFF. CDR3 sequence (DNA): TGCAGTGCTAGAGATTGGCGGCAACGGGACACTGAAGCTTTCTTT.